This T cell receptor beta chain comes out of a study of blood T cell repertoires in COVID-19. Looking at the study overall: Specimens from acute and convalescent COVID-19 originated in the United States, Italy and Spain.

This CDR3 has 14 amino acids. The V end lost 8 bases, the J end lost 6 bases, and 19 bases lay between the germline ends. From germline, CDR1 is MNHEY and CDR2 SVGAGI. Profiled with immunoSEQ multiplex PCR; TCRdb holds only in-frame clones, not every one. The table shows just over 250,000 clones, with approximately 86% occurring only once. This clone was recorded only once. The rearrangement joins TRBV6-5 to TRBJ1-2, with TRBD1 as a possible D gene (5 bases). This sequence originates from a middle-aged man who had recovered from COVID-19. Source material: peripheral blood. The CDR3 here is CASGRQVGANGYTF. The CDR3 coding sequence is TGTGCCAGCGGGCGGCAAGTAGGGGCTAATGGCTACACCTTC.